A single sample gave rise to the 13 T cell receptor beta chains below, sequenced in a study of glioma-infiltrating T cells after dendritic cell vaccination. The time point denotes: after dendritic cell vaccination, including at tumor progression/relapse. Produced via immunoSEQ multiplex PCR; TCRdb's table is partial and in-frame only. The table lists about 65,000 clones, about 89% of them singletons. This material consisted of blood, taken after dendritic cell vaccination. These receptor sequences come from a human donor with glioblastoma.

The sample holds a few counts of this clone. The chain joins TRBV6-5 to TRBJ2-7; the D gene is possibly TRBD1 (7 bases). The CDR3 runs to 15 residues. Between the trimmed V and J ends, which lost 3 bases and 6 bases, there was a span of 18 bases. The germline V gene encodes CDR1 MNHEY and CDR2 SVGAGI. In DNA form, the CDR3 reads TGTGCCAGCAGTTATCAGGGGGACTCCTCGGGCGAGCAGTACTTC. This codes for CASSYQGDSSGEQYF.

The chain joins TRBV5-4 to TRBJ2-3; D might be TRBD2 (6 bases). Germline values: CDR1 SGHNT, CDR2 YYREEE (reference sequence). The V end was cut by 4 bases, the J end by 5 bases, with 17 bases between. This CDR3 spans 15 amino acids. As DNA, the CDR3 is TGTGCCAGCAGCACGGGACTGGACCATAAAGATACGCAGTATTTT. Encoded protein: CASSTGLDHKDTQYF.

The chain uses TRBV7-9 and TRBJ1-1; D is unresolved. The CDR3 covers 15 residues. V gave up 7 bases and J gave up 0 bases, with 15 bases separating them. Germline V gene sequence: CDR1 SEHNR, CDR2 FQNEAQ (reference sequence). The CDR3 sequence: CASNHFGVMNTEAFF. CDR3 nucleotide sequence: TGTGCCAGCAACCACTTTGGAGTCATGAACACTGAAGCTTTCTTT.

The chain employs TRBV29-1 and TRBJ2-7, with 14 bases identical to TRBD2. Germline CDR1 is SQVTM and CDR2 is ANQGSEA. The CDR3 has 13 amino acids. Trimming took 5 bases from V and 7 from J; bases not matched to a gene: 4. DNA of the CDR3: TGCAGCGTTTTGACTAGCGGGAGGGAAGAGCAGTACTTC. Protein sequence: CSVLTSGREEQYF.

The chain employs TRBV7-8 and TRBJ2-5, with D perhaps TRBD2 (5 bases). V lost 3 bases, J lost 5 bases, and 7 bases lay in between. The CDR3 has 12 amino acids. Germline lookup yields CDR1 SGHVS and CDR2 FQNEAQ. Written as DNA, the CDR3 is TGTGCCAGCAGCTTCGGGGTCGAGACCCAGTACTTC. It translates to CASSFGVETQYF.

This clone was found a few times. The CDR3 bases are TGTGCCAGCAGCTTACTAGGAATCAATGAGCAGTTCTTC. Protein: CASSLLGINEQFF. This chain joins TRBV13 and TRBJ2-1; D is unclear. CDR3 size: 13 residues. CDR1 is PRHDT, CDR2 FYEKMQ, per germline (reference sequence). V lost 2 bases to trimming and J lost 6 bases, with 8 bases between them.

Comments on this clone: The sample has other DNA sequences that encode this CDR3 too. The chain uses TRBV6-1 and TRBJ1-1, with D hard to call. Trimming shortened V by 1 base and J by 5 bases, and 11 bases separated the two germline ends. CDR1 MNHNS and CDR2 SASEGT come from the germline V gene. The CDR3 spans 14 residues. CDR3 bases: TGTGCCAGCAGTGAAGGAGGAGGGAGAACTGAAGCTTTCTTT. Translation gives CASSEGGGRTEAFF.

The gene calls are TRBV7-9 and TRBJ1-2; TRBD1 is a possible D gene (5 bases). Germline V lookup: CDR1 SEHNR, CDR2 FQNEAQ (reference sequence). The CDR3 has 16 residues. Trimming pared 8 bases from V and 8 bases from J, leaving 27 bases between. CDR3 in amino acids: CASGRGRGQGGDGYTF. In DNA form, the CDR3 reads TGTGCCAGCGGCCGGGGGAGGGGTCAGGGAGGAGACGGCTACACCTTC.

This chain joins TRBV7-8 and TRBJ1-5; the D is unclear. Trimming pared 1 base from V and 9 bases from J, leaving 16 bases between. The CDR3 has 15 residues. Germline assignment: CDR1 SGHVS and CDR2 FQNEAQ. This CDR3 is CASSLDLAEFTPQHF. In DNA form, the CDR3 reads TGTGCCAGCAGCTTAGATTTGGCGGAGTTTACGCCCCAGCATTTT.

The J gene is TRBJ1-1, the V gene TRBV5-1; D unresolved. Trimming stripped 6 bases from V and 1 base from J, with 13 bases between. The CDR3 has 14 residues. The germline CDR1 and CDR2 sequences are SGHRS and YFSETQ. CDR3 region: CASTLTGGNTEAFF. In DNA, the CDR3 is TGCGCCAGCACTCTTACTGGAGGGAACACTGAAGCTTTCTTT.

This clone was recorded once. This chain joins TRBV19 and TRBJ1-2; TRBD1 aligns across 8 bases. CDR3 length: 16 residues. The V gene's germline CDR1 is LNHDA and CDR2 SQIVND (reference sequence). After removal of 3 bases from V and 4 bases from J, the junction contained 10 bases not matched to a gene. In DNA, the CDR3 is TGTGCCAGTAGTATCGGAGGGACAGGCGACCTCTATGGCTACACCTTC. Its translation is CASSIGGTGDLYGYTF.

The chain recombines TRBV13 with TRBJ2-1, with a tentative D call TRBD2 (5 bases). Germline loops: CDR1 PRHDT, CDR2 FYEKMQ (reference sequence). Trimming pared 2 bases from V and 9 bases from J, leaving 11 bases between. There are 13 residues in the CDR3. The CDR3 region is CASSLSPSGEQFF. Here the CDR3 DNA reads TGTGCCAGCAGCTTATCGCCCAGCGGTGAGCAGTTCTTC.

The V gene is TRBV7-2, the J gene TRBJ2-7; no definite D call. The CDR3 has 15 residues. Germline values: CDR1 SGHTA, CDR2 FQGNSA. Trimming took off 3 bases at V and 0 bases at J, with 12 bases between the two ends. The CDR3 loop reads CASSLTGLSSYEQYF. CDR3 DNA sequence: TGTGCCAGCAGCTTGACGGGTCTTAGCTCCTACGAGCAGTACTTC.